The following is a T cell receptor beta chain sequence with its context. The data were obtained in a study of technical replicates of blood from several donors. Produced via immunoSEQ multiplex PCR; TCRdb's table is partial and in-frame only. Among about 68,000 clones listed, less than 98% were seen once. Sequencing was carried out using T cells isolated from PBMCs. The receptor was derived from a human donor in good health.

The CDR3 sequence is CASSPWDSTTEAFF. The CDR3 bases are TGCGCCAGCAGCCCTTGGGACAGTACAACTGAAGCTTTCTTT. The rearrangement uses TRBV5-1 and TRBJ1-1; 7 bases agree with TRBD1. CDR3 length equals 14 residues. After removal of 4 bases from V and 5 bases from J, the junction contained 8 bases not matched to a gene. Germline CDR1 SGHRS, CDR2 YFSETQ.